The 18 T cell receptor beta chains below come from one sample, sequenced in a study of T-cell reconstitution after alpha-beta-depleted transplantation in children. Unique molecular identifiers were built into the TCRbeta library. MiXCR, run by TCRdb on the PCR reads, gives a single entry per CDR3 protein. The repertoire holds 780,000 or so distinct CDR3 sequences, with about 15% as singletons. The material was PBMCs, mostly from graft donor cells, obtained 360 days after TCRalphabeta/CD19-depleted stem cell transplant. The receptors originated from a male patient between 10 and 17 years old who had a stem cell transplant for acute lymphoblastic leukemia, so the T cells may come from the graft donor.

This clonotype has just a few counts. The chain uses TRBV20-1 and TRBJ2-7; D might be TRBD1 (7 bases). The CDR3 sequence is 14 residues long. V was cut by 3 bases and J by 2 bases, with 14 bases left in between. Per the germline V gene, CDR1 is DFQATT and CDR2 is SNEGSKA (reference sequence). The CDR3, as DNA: TGCAGTGCTAGGCGGGACAGACAAACCTACGAGCAGTACTTC. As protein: CSARRDRQTYEQYF.

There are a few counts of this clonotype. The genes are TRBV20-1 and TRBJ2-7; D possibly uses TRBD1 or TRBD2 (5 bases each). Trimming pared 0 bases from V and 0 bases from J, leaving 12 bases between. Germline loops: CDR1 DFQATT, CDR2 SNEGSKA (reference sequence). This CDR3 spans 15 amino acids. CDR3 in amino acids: CSARDEGRSSYEQYF. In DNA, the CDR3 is TGCAGTGCTAGAGATGAGGGACGGAGCTCCTACGAGCAGTACTTC.

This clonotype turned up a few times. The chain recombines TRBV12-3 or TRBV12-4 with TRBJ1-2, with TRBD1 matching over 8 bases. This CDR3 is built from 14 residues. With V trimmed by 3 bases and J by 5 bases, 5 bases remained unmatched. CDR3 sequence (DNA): TGTGCCAGCAGTTTCAGGGGGCCTGGGTATGGCTACACCTTC. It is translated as CASSFRGPGYGYTF.

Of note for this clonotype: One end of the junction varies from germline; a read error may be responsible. In DNA, the CDR3 is TGTGCCAACAGCTTAAGTCTCGGACCTAACACCGGGGAGCTGTTTTTT. It yields the protein CANSLSLGPNTGELFF. The V gene is TRBV7-9, the J gene TRBJ2-2, with D hard to call. The CDR3 runs to 16 residues. Germline V gives CDR1 SEHNR, CDR2 FQNEAQ (reference sequence).

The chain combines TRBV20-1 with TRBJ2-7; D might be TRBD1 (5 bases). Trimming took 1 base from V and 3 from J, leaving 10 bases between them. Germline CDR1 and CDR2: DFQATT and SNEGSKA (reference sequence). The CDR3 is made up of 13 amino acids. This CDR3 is CSARVQGGYEQYF. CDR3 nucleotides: TGCAGTGCTAGAGTCCAGGGCGGCTACGAGCAGTACTTC.

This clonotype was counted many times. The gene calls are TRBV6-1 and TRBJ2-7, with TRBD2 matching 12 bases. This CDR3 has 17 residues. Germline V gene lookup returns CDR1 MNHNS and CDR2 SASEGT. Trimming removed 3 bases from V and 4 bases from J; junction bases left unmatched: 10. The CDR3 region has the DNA TGTGCCAGCAGTGAGATGCCCCCCGGACTAGCGGGATACGAGCAGTACTTC. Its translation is CASSEMPPGLAGYEQYF.

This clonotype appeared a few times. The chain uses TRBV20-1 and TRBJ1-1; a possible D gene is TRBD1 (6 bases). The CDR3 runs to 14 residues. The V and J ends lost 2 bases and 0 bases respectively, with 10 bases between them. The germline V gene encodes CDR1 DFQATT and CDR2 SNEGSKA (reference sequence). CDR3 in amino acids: CSARRGLVNTEAFF. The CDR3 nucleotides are TGCAGTGCTAGAAGGGGGTTGGTGAACACTGAAGCTTTCTTT.

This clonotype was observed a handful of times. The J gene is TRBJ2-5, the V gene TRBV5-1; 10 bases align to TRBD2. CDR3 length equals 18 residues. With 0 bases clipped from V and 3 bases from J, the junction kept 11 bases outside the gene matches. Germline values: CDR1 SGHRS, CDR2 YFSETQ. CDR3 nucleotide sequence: TGCGCCAGCAGCTTGGGGGTCGAAAGCGGGAGGGCCAAAGAGACCCAGTACTTC. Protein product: CASSLGVESGRAKETQYF.

The CDR3 region is CASSTQTGPYEQYF. The CDR3 bases are TGTGCCAGCAGCACCCAAACAGGCCCCTACGAGCAGTACTTC. V and J are TRBV9 and TRBJ2-7; the D gene is possibly TRBD1 (5 bases). Deletions cut 4 bases from V and 2 bases from J, with 13 bases between. Germline values: CDR1 SGDLS, CDR2 YYNGEE. This CDR3 is built from 14 residues.

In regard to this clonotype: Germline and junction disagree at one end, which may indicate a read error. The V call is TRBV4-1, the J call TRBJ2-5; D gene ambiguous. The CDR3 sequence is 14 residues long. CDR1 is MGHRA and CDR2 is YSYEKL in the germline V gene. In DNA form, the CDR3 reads TGCGCCAGCAGTCAAGAGAGTGCGATGGAGACCCAGTACTTC. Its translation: CASSQESAMETQYF.

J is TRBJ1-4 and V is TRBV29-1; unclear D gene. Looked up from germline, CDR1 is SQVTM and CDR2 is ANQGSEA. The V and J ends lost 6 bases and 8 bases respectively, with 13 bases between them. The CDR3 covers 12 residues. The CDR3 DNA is TGCAGCGTCCGGGCGTCTGGAGAAAAACTGTTTTTT. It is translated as CSVRASGEKLFF.

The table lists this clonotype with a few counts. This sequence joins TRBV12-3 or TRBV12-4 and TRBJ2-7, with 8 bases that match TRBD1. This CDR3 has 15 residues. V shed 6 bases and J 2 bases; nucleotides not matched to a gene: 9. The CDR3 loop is CASSWVTGGAYEQYF. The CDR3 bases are TGTGCCAGCAGCTGGGTTACAGGGGGAGCCTACGAGCAGTACTTC.

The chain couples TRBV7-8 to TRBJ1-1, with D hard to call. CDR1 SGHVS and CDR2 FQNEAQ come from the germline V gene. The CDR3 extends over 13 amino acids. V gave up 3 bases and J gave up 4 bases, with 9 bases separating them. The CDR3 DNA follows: TGTGCCAGCAGCTTCCTGTCGCCCACTGAAGCTTTCTTT. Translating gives CASSFLSPTEAFF.

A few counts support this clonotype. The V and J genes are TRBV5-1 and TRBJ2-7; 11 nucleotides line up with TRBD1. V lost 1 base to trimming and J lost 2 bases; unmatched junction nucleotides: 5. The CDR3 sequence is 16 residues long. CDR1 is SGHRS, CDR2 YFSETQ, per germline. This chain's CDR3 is CASSLLAGQGAYEQYF. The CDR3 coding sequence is TGCGCCAGCAGCTTGCTAGCGGGACAGGGGGCCTACGAGCAGTACTTC.

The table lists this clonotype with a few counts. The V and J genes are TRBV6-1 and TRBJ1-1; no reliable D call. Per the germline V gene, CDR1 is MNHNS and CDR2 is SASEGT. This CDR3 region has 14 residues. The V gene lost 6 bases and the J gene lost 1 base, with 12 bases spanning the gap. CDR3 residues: CASRLQVSNTEAFF. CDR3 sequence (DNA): TGTGCCAGCAGACTCCAGGTGTCGAACACTGAAGCTTTCTTT.

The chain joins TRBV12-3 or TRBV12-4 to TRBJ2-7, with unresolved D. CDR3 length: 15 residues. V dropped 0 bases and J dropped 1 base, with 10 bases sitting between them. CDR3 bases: TGTGCCAGCAGTTTAGCCTTGTCGAAATCCTACGAGCAGTACTTC. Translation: CASSLALSKSYEQYF.

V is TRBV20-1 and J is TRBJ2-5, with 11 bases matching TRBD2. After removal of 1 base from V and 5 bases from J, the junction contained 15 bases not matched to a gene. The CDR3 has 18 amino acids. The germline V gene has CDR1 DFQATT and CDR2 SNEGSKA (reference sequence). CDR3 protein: CSARGGVASGRREETQYF. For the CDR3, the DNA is TGCAGTGCTAGAGGCGGGGTGGCTAGCGGGAGGCGGGAGGAGACCCAGTACTTC.

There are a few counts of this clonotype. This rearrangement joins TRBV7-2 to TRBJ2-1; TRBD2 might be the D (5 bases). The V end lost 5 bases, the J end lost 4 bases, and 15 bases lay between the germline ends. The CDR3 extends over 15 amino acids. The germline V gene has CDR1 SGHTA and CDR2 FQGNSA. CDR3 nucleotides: TGTGCCAGCAGCACCCCCCCGACGGGATACAATGAGCAGTTCTTC. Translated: CASSTPPTGYNEQFF.